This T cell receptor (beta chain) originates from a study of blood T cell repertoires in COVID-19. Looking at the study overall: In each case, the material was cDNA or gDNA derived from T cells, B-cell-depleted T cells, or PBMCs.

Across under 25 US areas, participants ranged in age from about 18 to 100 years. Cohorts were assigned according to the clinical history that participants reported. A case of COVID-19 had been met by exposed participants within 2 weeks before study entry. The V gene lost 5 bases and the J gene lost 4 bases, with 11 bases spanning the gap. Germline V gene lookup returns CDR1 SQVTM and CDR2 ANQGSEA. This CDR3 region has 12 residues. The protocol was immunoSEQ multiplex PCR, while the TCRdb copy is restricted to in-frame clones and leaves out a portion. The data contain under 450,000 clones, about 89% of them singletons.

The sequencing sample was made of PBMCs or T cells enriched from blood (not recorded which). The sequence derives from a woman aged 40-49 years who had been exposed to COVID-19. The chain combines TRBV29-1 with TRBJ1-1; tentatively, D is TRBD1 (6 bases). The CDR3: CSVIQGVTEAFF. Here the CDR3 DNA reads TGCAGCGTTATACAGGGAGTCACTGAAGCTTTCTTT.